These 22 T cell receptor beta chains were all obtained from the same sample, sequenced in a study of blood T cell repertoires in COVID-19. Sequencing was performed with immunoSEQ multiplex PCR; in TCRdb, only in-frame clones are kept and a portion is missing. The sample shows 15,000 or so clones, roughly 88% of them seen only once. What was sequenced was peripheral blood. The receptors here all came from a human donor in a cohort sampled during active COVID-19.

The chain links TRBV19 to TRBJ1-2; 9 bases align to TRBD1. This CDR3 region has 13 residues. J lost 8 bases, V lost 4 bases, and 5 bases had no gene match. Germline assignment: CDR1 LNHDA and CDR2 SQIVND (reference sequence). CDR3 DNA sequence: TGTGCCAGTAGTAAATGGGACAGGGCGGGCTACACCTTC. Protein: CASSKWDRAGYTF. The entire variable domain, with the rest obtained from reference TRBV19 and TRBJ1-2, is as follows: DGGITQSPKYLFRKEGQNVTLSCEQNLNHDAMYWYRQDPGQGLRLIYYSQIVNDFQKGDIAEGYSVSREKKESFPLTVTSAQKNPTAFYLCASSKWDRAGYTFGSGTRLTVV.

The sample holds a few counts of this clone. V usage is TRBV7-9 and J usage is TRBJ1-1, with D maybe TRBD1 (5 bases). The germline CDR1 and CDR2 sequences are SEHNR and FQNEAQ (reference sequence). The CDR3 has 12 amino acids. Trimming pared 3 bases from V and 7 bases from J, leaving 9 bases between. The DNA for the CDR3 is TGTGCCAGCAGCTTCTCAAGGGGTGAAGCTTTCTTT. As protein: CASSFSRGEAFF. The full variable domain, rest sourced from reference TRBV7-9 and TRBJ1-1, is DTGVSQNPRHKITKRGQNVTFRCDPISEHNRLYWYRQTLGQGPEFLTYFQNEAQLEKSRLLSDRFSAERPKGSFSTLEIQRTEQGDSAMYLCASSFSRGEAFFGQGTRLTVV.

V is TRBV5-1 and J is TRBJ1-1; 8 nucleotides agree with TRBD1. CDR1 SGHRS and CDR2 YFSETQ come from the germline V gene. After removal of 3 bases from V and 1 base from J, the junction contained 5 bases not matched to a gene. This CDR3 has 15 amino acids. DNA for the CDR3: TGCGCCAGCAGCTCCTCCGGGACAGGGAACACTGAAGCTTTCTTT. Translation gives CASSSSGTGNTEAFF.

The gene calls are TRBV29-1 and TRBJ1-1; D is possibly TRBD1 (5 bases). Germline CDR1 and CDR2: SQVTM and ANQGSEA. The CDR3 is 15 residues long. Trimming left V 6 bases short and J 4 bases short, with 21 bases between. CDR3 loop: CSVALDKRGGTEAFF. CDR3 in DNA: TGCAGCGTCGCCTTGGATAAACGGGGGGGCACTGAAGCTTTCTTT.

DNA of the CDR3: TGTGCCAGCAGCGTAGGTAGCGGGGGGGCCGACACCGGGGAGCTGTTTTTT. Residues: CASSVGSGGADTGELFF. The chain recombines TRBV9 with TRBJ2-2, with 11 bases aligning to TRBD2. With 0 bases clipped from V and 3 bases from J, the junction kept 4 bases outside the gene matches. This CDR3 has 17 amino acids. Germline CDR1 SGDLS, CDR2 YYNGEE.

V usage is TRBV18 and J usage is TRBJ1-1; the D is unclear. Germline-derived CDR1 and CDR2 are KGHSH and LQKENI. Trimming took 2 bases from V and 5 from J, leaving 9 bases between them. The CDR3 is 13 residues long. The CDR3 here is CASSPTGFTEAFF. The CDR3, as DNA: TGTGCCAGCTCACCAACGGGGTTTACTGAAGCTTTCTTT. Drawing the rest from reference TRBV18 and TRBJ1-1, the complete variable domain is NAGVMQNPRHLVRRRGQEARLRCSPMKGHSHVYWYRQLPEEGLKFMVYLQKENIIDESGMPKERFSAEFPKEGPSILRIQQVVRGDSAAYFCASSPTGFTEAFFGQGTRLTVV.

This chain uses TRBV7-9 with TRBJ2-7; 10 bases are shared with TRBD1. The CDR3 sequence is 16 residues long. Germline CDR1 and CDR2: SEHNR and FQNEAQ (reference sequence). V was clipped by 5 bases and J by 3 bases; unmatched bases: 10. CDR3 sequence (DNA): TGTGCCAGCAGCGCGTATGTAGGGACAGGGGACTACGAGCAGTACTTC. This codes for CASSAYVGTGDYEQYF.

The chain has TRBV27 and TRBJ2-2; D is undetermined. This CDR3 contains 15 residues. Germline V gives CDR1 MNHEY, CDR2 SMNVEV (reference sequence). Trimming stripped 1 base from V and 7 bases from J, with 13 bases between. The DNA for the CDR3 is TGTGCCAGCAGTTTATTCCAGGCTTCGATCGGGGAGCTGTTTTTT. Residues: CASSLFQASIGELFF.

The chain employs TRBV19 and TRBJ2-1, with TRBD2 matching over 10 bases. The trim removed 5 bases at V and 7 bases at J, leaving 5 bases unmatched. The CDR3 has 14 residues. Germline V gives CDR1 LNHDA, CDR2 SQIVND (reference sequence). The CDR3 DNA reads TGTGCCAGTAGTGTGAGCGGGGGGGATAATGAGCAGTTCTTC. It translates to CASSVSGGDNEQFF.

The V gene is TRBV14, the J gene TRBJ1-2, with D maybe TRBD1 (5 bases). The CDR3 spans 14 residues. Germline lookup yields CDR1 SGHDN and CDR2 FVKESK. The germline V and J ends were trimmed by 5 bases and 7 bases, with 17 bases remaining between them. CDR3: CASSNLGGESGYTF. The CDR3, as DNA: TGTGCCAGCAGCAACCTCGGGGGGGAAAGTGGCTACACCTTC.

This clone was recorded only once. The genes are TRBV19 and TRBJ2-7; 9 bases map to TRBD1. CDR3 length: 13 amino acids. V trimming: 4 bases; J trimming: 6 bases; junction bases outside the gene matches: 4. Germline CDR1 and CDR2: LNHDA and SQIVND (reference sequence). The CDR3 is CASSSQTGGEQYF. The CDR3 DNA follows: TGTGCCAGTAGTAGTCAGACAGGGGGCGAGCAGTACTTC.

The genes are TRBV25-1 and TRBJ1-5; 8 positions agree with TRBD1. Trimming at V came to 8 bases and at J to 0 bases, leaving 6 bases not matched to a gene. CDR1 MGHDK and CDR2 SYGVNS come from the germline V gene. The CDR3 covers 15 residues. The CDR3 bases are TGTGCCAGCGGACGGGACAGGCATAGCAATCAGCCCCAGCATTTT. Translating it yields CASGRDRHSNQPQHF.

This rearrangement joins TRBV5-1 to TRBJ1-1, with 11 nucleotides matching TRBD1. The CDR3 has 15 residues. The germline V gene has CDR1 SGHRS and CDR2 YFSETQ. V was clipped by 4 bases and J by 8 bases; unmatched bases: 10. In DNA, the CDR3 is TGCGCCAGCAGCCCCCGGACAGGGGGCGGGGTAGAAGCTTTCTTT. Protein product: CASSPRTGGGVEAFF.

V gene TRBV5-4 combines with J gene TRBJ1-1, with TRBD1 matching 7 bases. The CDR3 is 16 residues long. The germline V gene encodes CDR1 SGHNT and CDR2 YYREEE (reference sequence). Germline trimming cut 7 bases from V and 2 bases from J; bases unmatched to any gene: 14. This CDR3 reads CASHLTAGGGNTEAFF. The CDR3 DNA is TGTGCCAGCCACCTTACGGCAGGGGGTGGCAACACTGAAGCTTTCTTT.

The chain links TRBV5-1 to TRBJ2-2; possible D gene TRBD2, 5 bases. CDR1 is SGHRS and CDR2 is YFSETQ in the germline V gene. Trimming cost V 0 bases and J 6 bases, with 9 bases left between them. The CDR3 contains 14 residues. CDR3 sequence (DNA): TGCGCCAGCAGCTTGGGACCGGAGGCCGGGGAGCTGTTTTTT. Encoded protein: CASSLGPEAGELFF.

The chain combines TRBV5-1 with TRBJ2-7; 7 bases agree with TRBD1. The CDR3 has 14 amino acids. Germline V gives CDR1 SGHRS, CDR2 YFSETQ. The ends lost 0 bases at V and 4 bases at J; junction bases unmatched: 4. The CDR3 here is CASSLDVTGYEQYF. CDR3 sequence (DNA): TGCGCCAGCAGCTTGGATGTGACAGGGTACGAGCAGTACTTC.

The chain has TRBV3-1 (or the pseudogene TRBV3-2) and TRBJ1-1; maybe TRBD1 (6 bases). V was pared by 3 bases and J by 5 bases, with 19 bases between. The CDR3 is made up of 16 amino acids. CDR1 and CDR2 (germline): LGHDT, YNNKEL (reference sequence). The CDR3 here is CASSHGDLGGGTEAFF. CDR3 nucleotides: TGTGCCAGCAGCCACGGGGACTTAGGGGGGGGAACTGAAGCTTTCTTT.

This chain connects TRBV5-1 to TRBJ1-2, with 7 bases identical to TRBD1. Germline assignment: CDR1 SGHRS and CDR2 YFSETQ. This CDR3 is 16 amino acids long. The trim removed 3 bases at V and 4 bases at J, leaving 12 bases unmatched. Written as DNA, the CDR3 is TGCGCCAGCAGCTCCGGGGACAGAGCCAATCTCTATGGCTACACCTTC. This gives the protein CASSSGDRANLYGYTF.

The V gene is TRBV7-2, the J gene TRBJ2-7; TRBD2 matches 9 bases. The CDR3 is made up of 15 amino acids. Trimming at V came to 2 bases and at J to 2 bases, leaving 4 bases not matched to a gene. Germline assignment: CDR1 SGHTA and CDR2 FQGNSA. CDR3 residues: CASSLLAGPAYEQYF. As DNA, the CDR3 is TGTGCCAGCAGCTTACTAGCGGGGCCGGCCTACGAGCAGTACTTC.

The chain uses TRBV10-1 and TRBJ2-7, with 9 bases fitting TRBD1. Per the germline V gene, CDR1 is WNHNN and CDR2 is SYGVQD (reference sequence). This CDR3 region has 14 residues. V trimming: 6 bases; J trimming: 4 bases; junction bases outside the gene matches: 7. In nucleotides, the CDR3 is TGCGCCAGCAGACACCGGGACAGGGATTACGAGCAGTACTTC. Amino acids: CASRHRDRDYEQYF.

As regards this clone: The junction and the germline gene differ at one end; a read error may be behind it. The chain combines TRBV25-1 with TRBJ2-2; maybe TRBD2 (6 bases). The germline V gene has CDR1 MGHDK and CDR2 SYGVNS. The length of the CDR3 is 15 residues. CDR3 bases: TGTGCCAGCAGTCGCCGGGGGATGAACCCCGGGGAGCTGTTTTTT. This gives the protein CASSRRGMNPGELFF.

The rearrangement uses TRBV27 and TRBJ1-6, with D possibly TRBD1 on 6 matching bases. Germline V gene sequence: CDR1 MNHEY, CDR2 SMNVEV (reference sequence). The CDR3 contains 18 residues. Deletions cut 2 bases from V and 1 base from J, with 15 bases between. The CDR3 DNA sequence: TGTGCCAGCAGTTTAAGAGGTCGGGGGGCATCCTATAATTCACCCCTCCACTTT. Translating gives CASSLRGRGASYNSPLHF.